These T cell receptor beta chains were read from a single sample in a study of cytomegalovirus exposure and HLA in healthy donors. Data came from immunoSEQ multiplex PCR; TCRdb stores just in-frame clones and leaves some out. Of approximately 160,000 clones listed, 75% to 90% are singletons. The sequenced sample consisted of PBMCs. The receptors were sampled from a human donor in good health. CDR3s include the opening cysteine and the closing phenylalanine or tryptophan. The order of the fields is J gene, D gene, V gene, clone size, CDR3 protein, CDR3 DNA. The D gene is left open where the match is weak. Expanded clones are given a class, and other clones once, few, many or no size at all.

>TRBJ1-2|TRBD1|TRBV7-8|NA
CASSLVRGRDYGYTF
TGTGCCAGCAGCTTAGTCAGGGGGCGCGACTATGGCTACACCTTC
>TRBJ2-7|NA|TRBV10-1|NA
CASSDSSYEQYF
TGCGCCAGCAGTGACAGTTCCTACGAGCAGTACTTC
>TRBJ2-3|TRBD2|TRBV11-3|once
CASSPGLAGGPRDTQYF
TGTGCCAGCAGCCCTGGACTAGCGGGGGGGCCGAGGGATACGCAGTATTTT
>TRBJ1-2|TRBD1|TRBV19|few
CASRGQGDYGYTF
TGTGCCAGTAGGGGACAGGGGGACTATGGCTACACCTTC
>TRBJ2-3|NA|TRBV2|NA
CASSETASFMSTDTQYF
TGTGCCAGCAGTGAAACAGCTAGCTTCATGTCCACAGATACGCAGTATTTT
>TRBJ2-3|NA|TRBV7-8|NA
CASSFTGKWTDTQYF
TGTGCCAGCAGCTTTACGGGGAAATGGACAGATACGCAGTATTTT
>TRBJ1-5|TRBD1|TRBV6-5|NA
CASRDTGGAGQPQHF
TGTGCCAGCAGGGACACAGGGGGCGCGGGTCAGCCCCAGCATTTT
>TRBJ2-5|NA|TRBV14|NA
CASSRDRMKETQYF
TGTGCCAGCAGCCGAGACAGGATGAAAGAGACCCAGTACTTC
>TRBJ1-2|TRBD1|TRBV6-5|NA
CASSPTGGYGYTF
TGTGCCAGCAGCCCGACAGGGGGGTATGGCTACACCTTC
>TRBJ1-3|TRBD1|TRBV25-1|once
CASSALRTGAGNTIYF
TGTGCCAGCAGTGCACTTCGGACAGGGGCTGGAAACACCATATATTTT
>TRBJ2-7|NA|TRBV9|once
CASSVGQTSYEQYF
TGTGCCAGCAGCGTCGGACAGACCTCCTACGAGCAGTACTTC
>TRBJ2-7|NA|TRBV2|NA
CASRGRGASYEQYF
TGTGCCAGCAGGGGCAGGGGGGCATCCTACGAGCAGTACTTC
>TRBJ2-6|NA|TRBV7-2|NA
CASSLGSGLRGANVLTF
TGTGCCAGCAGCTTAGGGTCAGGGTTGAGGGGGGCCAACGTCCTGACTTTC
>TRBJ1-2|TRBD1|TRBV6-6|NA
CATRQGSAGYTF
TGTGCCACTCGACAGGGGAGCGCTGGCTACACCTTC
>TRBJ2-1|TRBD1|TRBV19|NA
CASSALTGGPEQFF
TGTGCCAGTAGCGCCTTAACAGGGGGCCCTGAGCAGTTCTTC
>TRBJ2-2|NA|TRBV7-2|NA
CASSLAPGTGELFF
TGTGCCAGCAGCTTAGCTCCGGGCACCGGGGAGCTGTTTTTT
>TRBJ2-7|TRBD2|TRBV5-5|NA
CASSPNLGGGASEQYF
TGTGCCAGCAGCCCCAATTTGGGCGGGGGGGCCTCTGAGCAGTACTTC
>TRBJ1-2|TRBD1|TRBV7-2|NA
CASREPGQNYGYTF
TGTGCCAGCAGGGAGCCGGGACAGAACTATGGCTACACCTTC
>TRBJ2-1|NA|TRBV2|few
CASSEVNQRNEQFF
TGTGCCAGCAGTGAAGTGAATCAGCGAAATGAGCAGTTCTTC
>TRBJ2-1|NA|TRBV18|few
CASSPEGQAYNEQFF
TGTGCCAGCTCACCCGAGGGACAAGCCTACAATGAGCAGTTCTTC
>TRBJ2-7|NA|TRBV15|NA
CATSKSRGMNYEQYF
TGTGCCACCAGCAAGAGCAGGGGTATGAACTACGAGCAGTACTTC
>TRBJ2-2|NA|TRBV19|once
CAPRLLNTGELFF
TGTGCCCCCAGACTACTCAACACCGGGGAGCTGTTTTTT
>TRBJ2-1|NA|TRBV4-3|NA
CASSPSRGAAYNEQFF
TGCGCCAGCAGCCCCTCGCGGGGCGCGGCCTACAATGAGCAGTTCTTC
>TRBJ1-4|NA|TRBV11-2|NA
CASSREANEKLFF
TGTGCCAGCAGCCGGGAAGCTAATGAAAAACTGTTTTTT
>TRBJ1-4|TRBD1|TRBV10-1|NA
CASSVGVGTAEKLFF
TGCGCCAGCAGTGTGGGAGTTGGGACAGCAGAAAAACTGTTTTTT
>TRBJ2-3|NA|TRBV4-1|NA
CASSRTALFPSTDTQYF
TGCGCCAGCAGTCGGACAGCATTATTCCCTAGCACAGATACGCAGTATTTT
>TRBJ1-6|NA|TRBV7-9|once
CSSSDGWGQISPLHF
TGTTCCAGCAGCGACGGCTGGGGACAAATTTCACCCCTCCACTTT
>TRBJ1-1|NA|TRBV5-5|NA
CASSLALAGFTEAFF
TGTGCCAGCAGCTTGGCCTTGGCAGGGTTTACTGAAGCTTTCTTT
>TRBJ1-5|TRBD1|TRBV7-9|NA
CASSPDRDLQPQHF
TGTGCCAGCAGCCCCGACAGGGATCTTCAGCCCCAGCATTTT
>TRBJ2-7|TRBD1|TRBV9|NA
CASSASDRDYEQYF
TGTGCCAGCAGCGCTTCGGACAGGGATTACGAGCAGTACTTC
>TRBJ2-1|NA|TRBV4-1|NA
CASSPQLNNEQFF
TGCGCCAGCAGCCCCCAACTTAACAATGAGCAGTTCTTC
>TRBJ2-7|TRBD1|TRBV7-2|NA
CASSSGTGPAYEQYF
TGTGCCAGCAGCTCTGGGACAGGGCCAGCGTACGAGCAGTACTTC
>TRBJ2-3|TRBD2|TRBV11-3|NA
CASSLASTSSDTQYF
TGTGCCAGCAGCTTAGCCTCGACTAGCTCAGATACGCAGTATTTT